This is a list of T cell receptor beta chains from one sample in a study of blood T cell repertoires in COVID-19. TCRdb keeps only in-frame clones here, not all; method: immunoSEQ multiplex PCR. The sample includes more than 30,000 clones, approximately 80% of them seen just once. The material sequenced was peripheral blood. The receptors were sampled from a woman aged 70 to 79 with acute or convalescent COVID-19. The CDR3 runs from the conserved cysteine through the conserved F or W. D genes are given only for firm matches.

CDR3 length: 15
V gene: TRBV19
D gene: TRBD1
J gene: TRBJ2-5
CDR3 protein: CASSIDWTGQETQYF
CDR3 DNA: TGTGCCAGTAGTATCGACTGGACAGGGCAAGAGACCCAGTACTTC

CDR3 length: 15
V gene: TRBV6-6
D gene: -
J gene: TRBJ1-1
CDR3 protein: CASSYSKGVSTEAFF
CDR3 DNA: TGTGCCAGCAGTTACTCGAAGGGGGTGTCCACTGAAGCTTTCTTT

CDR3 length: 12
V gene: TRBV28
D gene: TRBD2
J gene: TRBJ2-7
CDR3 protein: CASSRPSGEQYF
CDR3 DNA: TGTGCCAGCAGTCGTCCTAGCGGCGAGCAGTACTTC

CDR3 length: 16
V gene: TRBV7-9
D gene: -
J gene: TRBJ2-2
CDR3 protein: CASSLEAAWDTGELFF
CDR3 DNA: TGTGCCAGCAGCTTAGAAGCGGCGTGGGACACCGGGGAGCTGTTTTTT

CDR3 length: 12
V gene: TRBV5-4
D gene: -
J gene: TRBJ1-1
CDR3 protein: CASSLGHGEAFF
CDR3 DNA: TGTGCCAGCAGCTTGGGCCACGGTGAAGCTTTCTTT

CDR3 length: 16
V gene: TRBV5-1
D gene: TRBD2
J gene: TRBJ2-5
CDR3 protein: CASSSASGGYQETQYF
CDR3 DNA: TGCGCCAGCAGCTCGGCTAGCGGAGGATACCAAGAGACCCAGTACTTC

CDR3 length: 15
V gene: TRBV28
D gene: TRBD1
J gene: TRBJ1-5
CDR3 protein: CASNGQGRSNQPQHF
CDR3 DNA: TGTGCCAGCAACGGACAGGGTCGAAGCAATCAGCCCCAGCATTTT

CDR3 length: 14
V gene: TRBV19
D gene: -
J gene: TRBJ1-1
CDR3 protein: CASSTLDSITEAFF
CDR3 DNA: TGTGCCAGTAGTACCCTGGACTCGATCACTGAAGCTTTCTTT

CDR3 length: 13
V gene: TRBV11-2
D gene: TRBD1
J gene: TRBJ2-1
CDR3 protein: CASSSPGTDFQFF
CDR3 DNA: TGTGCCAGCAGCTCGCCTGGGACAGACTTCCAGTTCTTC

CDR3 length: 14
V gene: TRBV5-6
D gene: TRBD2
J gene: TRBJ2-7
CDR3 protein: CASSLGLAGSEQYF
CDR3 DNA: TGTGCCAGCAGCTTGGGTCTAGCGGGATCCGAGCAGTACTTC